Shown below are 17 T cell receptor beta chains from a single sample sequenced in a study of blood T cell repertoires in COVID-19. Libraries were prepared by immunoSEQ multiplex PCR; TCRdb keeps only in-frame clonotypes and omits some of them. The repertoire holds some 190,000 clones, with around 80% as singletons. Input material: peripheral blood. Receptors originate from a woman aged 55-70 years with COVID-19, enrolled during active disease.

This clone occurred once. The rearrangement joins TRBV6-5 to TRBJ1-4; D is uncertain. The CDR3 loop spans 12 amino acids. Germline V gene sequence: CDR1 MNHEY, CDR2 SVGAGI. The V end lost 7 bases, the J end lost 4 bases, and 7 bases lay between the germline ends. This CDR3 is CASMGDNEKLFF. CDR3 nucleotide sequence: TGTGCCAGCATGGGAGATAATGAAAAACTGTTTTTT.

The chain links TRBV6-2 or TRBV6-3 to TRBJ2-1; TRBD2 agrees at 8 bases. The CDR3 totals 15 residues. The germline V gene encodes CDR1 MNHEY and CDR2 SVGEGT. Germline trimming cut 5 bases from V and 12 bases from J; bases unmatched to any gene: 15. Here the CDR3 reads CASSPIPTSAAWQFF. In DNA form, the CDR3 reads TGTGCCAGCAGTCCCATTCCGACTAGCGCTGCATGGCAGTTCTTC.

The V and J genes are TRBV15 and TRBJ2-1; 10 positions match TRBD1. CDR1 and CDR2 from the germline V gene are LNHNV and YYDKDF (reference sequence). The V and J ends lost 2 bases and 10 bases, in that order; junction bases with no gene match: 11. CDR3 length: 16 amino acids. The CDR3 reads CATSRHTGTGDPEQFF. CDR3 sequence (DNA): TGTGCCACCAGCAGACACACCGGGACAGGGGACCCGGAGCAGTTCTTC.

The chain is built from TRBV28 and TRBJ1-5, with a tentative D call TRBD1 (6 bases). CDR1 is MDHEN and CDR2 is SYDVKM in the germline V gene. The CDR3 is made up of 16 amino acids. V lost 6 bases and J lost 2, with 17 bases in between. CDR3 bases: TGTGCCAGCAGAGTACCGACAGGATCGCGCAATCAGCCCCAGCATTTT. It specifies CASRVPTGSRNQPQHF.

The rearrangement links TRBV10-3 to TRBJ2-7; 8 bases are shared with TRBD1. The V gene end was trimmed by 1 base and the J gene end by 6 bases; junction bases not matched to a gene: 8. In germline, CDR1 is ENHRY, CDR2 SYGVKD. There are 15 residues in the CDR3. CDR3 nucleotides: TGTGCCATCAGTGAGTTCAGGACAGGGTCGGGCGAGCAGTACTTC. Translation gives CAISEFRTGSGEQYF.

This chain links TRBV20-1 with TRBJ1-2; a possible D gene is TRBD1 (6 bases). The CDR3 length is 14 residues. Germline CDR1 reads DFQATT; CDR2 reads SNEGSKA (reference sequence). V was cut by 3 bases and J by 7 bases, with 18 bases left in between. The chain's CDR3 is CSASPDGVGGGYTF. The CDR3 DNA reads TGCAGTGCTAGTCCTGACGGGGTAGGGGGTGGCTACACCTTC.

V gene TRBV14 combines with J gene TRBJ1-1; TRBD1 might be the D (6 bases). There are 15 residues in the CDR3. V lost 4 bases, J lost 6 bases, and 18 bases lay in between. Germline CDR1 and CDR2: SGHDN and FVKESK. This CDR3 is CASSRIRGQDSEAFF. The CDR3 DNA follows: TGTGCCAGCAGCCGTATCAGGGGCCAGGATTCTGAAGCTTTCTTT.

This clone has only one observation. The rearrangement uses TRBV4-3 and TRBJ2-1; 9 positions match TRBD2. Germline values: CDR1 LGHNA, CDR2 YSLEER. The CDR3 has 16 residues. V lost 5 bases to trimming and J lost 6 bases; unmatched junction nucleotides: 11. Here the CDR3 reads CASSLNPGLAVNEQFF. Here the CDR3 DNA reads TGCGCCAGCAGCTTGAATCCGGGACTAGCCGTCAATGAGCAGTTCTTC.

Concerning this clone: Sequence at one end of the junction differs from germline and may be a read error. The chain is built from TRBV7-7 and TRBJ2-7; 7 positions match TRBD2. This CDR3 spans 14 amino acids. Germline CDR1 reads SSHAT; CDR2 reads FNYEAQ (reference sequence). CDR3: CASSLGAGDYEQYF. The CDR3 nucleotides are TGTGCTAGCAGCTTGGGCGCGGGGGACTACGAGCAGTACTTC.

The rearrangement joins TRBV27 to TRBJ1-1; D possibly corresponds to TRBD1 (6 bases). The germline V and J ends were trimmed by 8 bases and 6 bases, with 22 bases remaining between them. The CDR3 length is 15 residues. Germline values: CDR1 MNHEY, CDR2 SMNVEV (reference sequence). CDR3 amino acids: CASRSTGTPKPEAFF. CDR3 nucleotide sequence: TGTGCCAGCCGATCAACCGGGACACCAAAACCTGAAGCTTTCTTT.

This chain connects TRBV9 to TRBJ1-1, with D maybe TRBD1 (5 bases). CDR3 length: 15 residues. V lost 3 bases to trimming and J lost 0 bases, with 12 bases between them. Germline V lookup: CDR1 SGDLS, CDR2 YYNGEE. DNA for the CDR3: TGTGCCAGCAGCGAAGGGAGGGGCATGAACACTGAAGCTTTCTTT. Translating gives CASSEGRGMNTEAFF.

This clone came up a few times. The chain has TRBV3-1 (or the pseudogene TRBV3-2) and TRBJ2-7, with D uncertain. Germline assignment: CDR1 LGHDT and CDR2 YNNKEL (reference sequence). This CDR3 is built from 12 residues. Trimming pared 5 bases from V and 5 bases from J, leaving 10 bases between. This CDR3 reads CASSVTSHEQYF. The CDR3 DNA sequence: TGTGCCAGCAGCGTAACCAGTCACGAGCAGTACTTC.

The chain recombines TRBV28 with TRBJ1-5, with D perhaps TRBD1 (5 bases). Germline assignment: CDR1 MDHEN and CDR2 SYDVKM. Trimming shortened V by 7 bases and J by 5 bases, and 9 bases separated the two germline ends. The CDR3 totals 12 residues. The DNA for the CDR3 is TGTGCCAGCATGGAAGGGGATCAGCCCCAGCATTTT. Its protein product is CASMEGDQPQHF.

This clone was recorded once. The chain carries TRBV5-5 and TRBJ2-7; possible D gene TRBD1, 6 bases. Germline-derived CDR1 and CDR2 are SGHKS and YYEKEE (reference sequence). This CDR3 comprises 14 residues. The ends were cut back, 3 bases at V and 4 bases at J, with 14 bases in the middle. CDR3 amino acids: CASSSGTRGYEQYF. DNA for the CDR3: TGTGCCAGCAGCTCCGGGACAAGAGGGTACGAGCAGTACTTC.

The V call is TRBV3-1 (or the pseudogene TRBV3-2), the J call TRBJ2-2; D is unresolved. CDR3 size: 15 residues. Germline V lookup: CDR1 LGHDT, CDR2 YNNKEL (reference sequence). Trimming pared 0 bases from V and 1 base from J, leaving 6 bases between. This CDR3 reads CASSQDNRNTGELFF. CDR3 coding DNA: TGTGCCAGCAGCCAAGATAACAGGAACACCGGGGAGCTGTTTTTT.

The chain combines TRBV1 with TRBJ2-5; the table gives TRBD2 as D, unverified against the DNA. TRBV1 is classified as a pseudogene. The CDR3 has 18 amino acids. The CDR3 DNA reads as TGCACCAGCAGCCCTCTCACTAGCGGGGGGACCTCAGGGGAGACCCAGTACTTC. Protein product: CTSSPLTSGGTSGETQYF.

The chain recombines TRBV9 with TRBJ2-1; 7 bases match TRBD2. Trimming cost V 2 bases and J 2 bases; bases outside gene matches: 1. Germline assignment: CDR1 SGDLS and CDR2 YYNGEE. This CDR3 has 14 residues. The CDR3 sequence is CASSVLAAYNEQFF. The CDR3 nucleotides are TGTGCCAGCAGCGTCCTAGCGGCCTACAATGAGCAGTTCTTC.